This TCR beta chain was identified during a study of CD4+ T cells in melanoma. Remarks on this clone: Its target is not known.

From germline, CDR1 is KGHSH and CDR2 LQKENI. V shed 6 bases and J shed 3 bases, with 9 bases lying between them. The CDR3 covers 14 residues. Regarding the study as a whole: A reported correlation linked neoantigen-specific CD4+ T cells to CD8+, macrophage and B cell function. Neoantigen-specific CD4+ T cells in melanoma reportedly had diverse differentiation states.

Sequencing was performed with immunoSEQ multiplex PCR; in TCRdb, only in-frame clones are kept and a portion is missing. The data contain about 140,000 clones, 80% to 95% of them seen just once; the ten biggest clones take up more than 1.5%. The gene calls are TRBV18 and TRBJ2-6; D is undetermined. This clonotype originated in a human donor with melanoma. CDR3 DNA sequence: TGTGCCAGCTCGCTGATTGATGGGGCCAACGTCCTGACTTTC. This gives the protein CASSLIDGANVLTF.